A selection of T cell receptor beta chains follows, all from one sample in a study of cytomegalovirus exposure and HLA in healthy donors. Clones were read by immunoSEQ multiplex PCR, and TCRdb kept only the in-frame ones, dropping some. Altogether about 170,000 clones are present, 79% being singletons, with the ten largest covering over 2%. The sequencing input was PBMCs. All receptors come from a woman aged 45-65 years in good health and CMV-seronegative. Both conserved end residues are part of each CDR3. The order of the fields is clone size, J gene, V gene, D gene, CDR3 protein, CDR3 DNA. The D gene is left open where the match is weak. Clone size, where shown, is once, few, many, or a class for clones that have expanded.

clone_size: .; j_call: TRBJ2-3; v_call: TRBV7-2; d_call: TRBD2; cdr3_aa: CASSPRTSGVGTQYF; cdr3_nt: TGTGCCAGCAGCCCCCGGACTAGCGGGGTGGGTACGCAGTATTTT
clone_size: once; j_call: TRBJ1-1; v_call: TRBV7-9; d_call: .; cdr3_aa: CSSSLGRGAYTEAFF; cdr3_nt: TGTTCCAGCAGCTTAGGGAGGGGAGCGTATACTGAAGCTTTCTTT
clone_size: few; j_call: TRBJ2-3; v_call: TRBV5-6; d_call: .; cdr3_aa: CASSLQGRGDTQYF; cdr3_nt: TGTGCCAGCAGCTTACAGGGAAGGGGAGATACGCAGTATTTT
clone_size: .; j_call: TRBJ2-6; v_call: TRBV2; d_call: .; cdr3_aa: CASSGQGAPSSGANVLTF; cdr3_nt: TGTGCCAGCAGTGGTCAGGGTGCGCCCAGCTCTGGGGCCAACGTCCTGACTTTC
clone_size: .; j_call: TRBJ2-1; v_call: TRBV7-9; d_call: .; cdr3_aa: CSSSLRQEQFF; cdr3_nt: TGTTCCAGCAGCTTAAGACAGGAGCAGTTCTTC
clone_size: .; j_call: TRBJ1-4; v_call: TRBV2; d_call: .; cdr3_aa: CASLLGTNEKLFF; cdr3_nt: TGTGCCTCCCTCCTCGGTACTAATGAAAAACTGTTTTTT
clone_size: .; j_call: TRBJ1-2; v_call: TRBV29-1; d_call: .; cdr3_aa: CSVEDLSRSYGYTF; cdr3_nt: TGCAGCGTTGAAGATCTTTCCCGGAGCTATGGCTACACCTTC
clone_size: .; j_call: TRBJ1-2; v_call: TRBV5-1; d_call: TRBD1; cdr3_aa: CASSPLQGAGGYTF; cdr3_nt: TGCGCCAGCAGCCCATTACAGGGGGCAGGTGGCTACACCTTC
clone_size: .; j_call: TRBJ2-2; v_call: TRBV19; d_call: TRBD1; cdr3_aa: CASSSSRTGSNTGELFF; cdr3_nt: TGTGCCAGTAGTTCCTCGCGGACAGGATCGAACACCGGGGAGCTGTTTTTT
clone_size: few; j_call: TRBJ2-2; v_call: TRBV6-9; d_call: .; cdr3_aa: CASSYGAGVNTGELFF; cdr3_nt: TGTGCCAGCAGTTACGGGGCAGGGGTGAACACCGGGGAGCTGTTTTTT
clone_size: .; j_call: TRBJ1-5; v_call: TRBV27; d_call: .; cdr3_aa: CASSLLGQPQHF; cdr3_nt: TGTGCCAGCAGTTTACTCGGGCAGCCCCAGCATTTT
clone_size: .; j_call: TRBJ2-3; v_call: TRBV6-1; d_call: TRBD1; cdr3_aa: CASRRDRGTDTQYF; cdr3_nt: TGTGCCAGCAGGAGGGACAGGGGCACAGATACGCAGTATTTT
clone_size: .; j_call: TRBJ2-7; v_call: TRBV29-1; d_call: TRBD2; cdr3_aa: CSVEVRGSGGEQYF; cdr3_nt: TGCAGCGTTGAAGTTAGGGGTTCGGGGGGCGAGCAGTACTTC
clone_size: .; j_call: TRBJ1-5; v_call: TRBV9; d_call: .; cdr3_aa: CASSVPGSGPQHF; cdr3_nt: TGTGCCAGCAGCGTTCCAGGGTCTGGGCCCCAGCATTTT
clone_size: .; j_call: TRBJ2-5; v_call: TRBV19; d_call: TRBD2; cdr3_aa: CASRPSQASGLQETQYF; cdr3_nt: TGTGCCAGTAGACCTTCCCAGGCTAGCGGGCTCCAAGAGACCCAGTACTTC
clone_size: .; j_call: TRBJ1-2; v_call: TRBV14; d_call: TRBD1; cdr3_aa: CASSQGQNFYGYTF; cdr3_nt: TGTGCCAGCAGCCAGGGACAGAACTTCTATGGCTACACCTTC
clone_size: few; j_call: TRBJ2-3; v_call: TRBV10-3; d_call: TRBD2; cdr3_aa: CAISGLAGAISSTDTQYF; cdr3_nt: TGTGCCATCAGCGGACTAGCGGGAGCCATTTCTAGCACAGATACGCAGTATTTT
clone_size: .; j_call: TRBJ1-5; v_call: TRBV27; d_call: .; cdr3_aa: CASRTGFNQPQHF; cdr3_nt: TGTGCCAGCCGAACGGGGTTCAATCAGCCCCAGCATTTT
clone_size: .; j_call: TRBJ1-5; v_call: TRBV12-2; d_call: .; cdr3_aa: CASRLVPQGADRNQPQHF; cdr3_nt: TGTGCAAGTCGCTTAGTGCCCCAGGGGGCTGATCGCAATCAGCCCCAGCATTTT
clone_size: .; j_call: TRBJ1-1; v_call: TRBV9; d_call: TRBD1; cdr3_aa: CASSVVPPGQGAPSTEAFF; cdr3_nt: TGTGCCAGCAGCGTAGTACCCCCAGGACAGGGGGCACCGAGTACTGAAGCTTTCTTT
clone_size: .; j_call: TRBJ2-1; v_call: TRBV19; d_call: TRBD2; cdr3_aa: CASTPSGRAYNEQFF; cdr3_nt: TGTGCCAGTACCCCAAGCGGGAGGGCCTACAATGAGCAGTTCTTC
clone_size: .; j_call: TRBJ2-1; v_call: TRBV29-1; d_call: .; cdr3_aa: CSVEVRSNNEQFF; cdr3_nt: TGCAGCGTTGAAGTTCGGAGTAACAATGAGCAGTTCTTC
clone_size: once; j_call: TRBJ1-4; v_call: TRBV4-1; d_call: TRBD1; cdr3_aa: CASSFRTGDEKLFF; cdr3_nt: TGCGCCAGCAGCTTTCGGACAGGGGATGAAAAACTGTTTTTT
clone_size: .; j_call: TRBJ1-4; v_call: TRBV2; d_call: .; cdr3_aa: CASSERIGSNEKLFF; cdr3_nt: TGTGCCAGCAGTGAGCGAATCGGGTCTAATGAAAAACTGTTTTTT
clone_size: .; j_call: TRBJ2-1; v_call: TRBV27; d_call: TRBD2; cdr3_aa: CASSLLLAGGNEQFF; cdr3_nt: TGTGCCAGCAGTTTGTTACTAGCGGGGGGCAATGAGCAGTTCTTC
clone_size: once; j_call: TRBJ2-6; v_call: TRBV7-7; d_call: .; cdr3_aa: CASSPNAGTFPAGANVLTF; cdr3_nt: TGTGCTAGCAGCCCGAATGCCGGGACATTCCCCGCTGGGGCCAACGTCCTGACTTTC
clone_size: .; j_call: TRBJ2-7; v_call: TRBV15; d_call: TRBD2; cdr3_aa: CATSRDLAGSYEQYF; cdr3_nt: TGTGCCACCAGCAGAGACTTAGCGGGGAGCTACGAGCAGTACTTC
clone_size: .; j_call: TRBJ1-1; v_call: TRBV18; d_call: .; cdr3_aa: CAIQDKLNTEAFF; cdr3_nt: TGTGCCATACAGGACAAGTTGAACACTGAAGCTTTCTTT
clone_size: few; j_call: TRBJ1-5; v_call: TRBV5-8; d_call: TRBD1; cdr3_aa: CASSSGQVGQPQHF; cdr3_nt: TGTGCCAGCAGCTCCGGACAGGTTGGTCAGCCCCAGCATTTT
clone_size: .; j_call: TRBJ2-1; v_call: TRBV27; d_call: TRBD1; cdr3_aa: CASSLSRGTGGQGRYNEQFF; cdr3_nt: TGTGCCAGCAGTCTCTCCCGGGGGACAGGGGGCCAGGGACGTTACAATGAGCAGTTCTTC
clone_size: .; j_call: TRBJ1-4; v_call: TRBV7-2; d_call: .; cdr3_aa: CASSLGRATNEKLFF; cdr3_nt: TGTGCCAGCAGCTTAGGCAGGGCCACTAATGAAAAACTGTTTTTT
clone_size: .; j_call: TRBJ2-7; v_call: TRBV29-1; d_call: TRBD2; cdr3_aa: CSAATGRTSGISSYEQYF; cdr3_nt: TGCAGCGCTGCGACGGGCAGAACTAGCGGCATATCCTCCTACGAGCAGTACTTC
clone_size: .; j_call: TRBJ2-7; v_call: TRBV11-2; d_call: .; cdr3_aa: CASSLDSYEQYF; cdr3_nt: TGTGCCAGCAGCTTGGACAGTTACGAGCAGTACTTC
clone_size: .; j_call: TRBJ1-1; v_call: TRBV19; d_call: .; cdr3_aa: CASSIPGVNTEAFF; cdr3_nt: TGTGCCAGTAGTATTCCAGGGGTGAACACTGAAGCTTTCTTT
clone_size: .; j_call: TRBJ2-5; v_call: TRBV7-2; d_call: TRBD2; cdr3_aa: CASSLGTSWQETQYF; cdr3_nt: TGTGCCAGCAGCTTAGGGACTAGCTGGCAAGAGACCCAGTACTTC
clone_size: .; j_call: TRBJ2-7; v_call: TRBV10-3; d_call: .; cdr3_aa: CATRKDSYEQYF; cdr3_nt: TGTGCCACGAGGAAAGATTCGTACGAGCAGTACTTC
clone_size: .; j_call: TRBJ2-5; v_call: TRBV10-3; d_call: TRBD2; cdr3_aa: CAISDWIAGGQETQYF; cdr3_nt: TGTGCCATCAGTGATTGGATAGCGGGGGGCCAAGAGACCCAGTACTTC
clone_size: .; j_call: TRBJ2-7; v_call: TRBV7-9; d_call: .; cdr3_aa: CSSSSDTYEQYF; cdr3_nt: TGTTCCAGCAGCTCCGACACATACGAGCAGTACTTC
clone_size: .; j_call: TRBJ1-1; v_call: TRBV5-5; d_call: .; cdr3_aa: CASSLGGNTEAFF; cdr3_nt: TGTGCCAGCAGCCTCGGGGGGAACACTGAAGCTTTCTTT
clone_size: .; j_call: TRBJ1-5; v_call: TRBV7-2; d_call: .; cdr3_aa: CASSLGRGLTSQPQHF; cdr3_nt: TGTGCCAGCAGCTTAGGAAGAGGGTTGACCAGTCAGCCCCAGCATTTT
clone_size: .; j_call: TRBJ2-7; v_call: TRBV5-1; d_call: .; cdr3_aa: CASSPAGQGLSSYEQYF; cdr3_nt: TGCGCCAGCAGCCCGGCGGGGCAGGGCTTAAGCTCCTACGAGCAGTACTTC
clone_size: .; j_call: TRBJ2-5; v_call: TRBV15; d_call: .; cdr3_aa: CATREEGNF; cdr3_nt: TGTGCCACCAGGGAGGAGGGTAACTTC
clone_size: .; j_call: TRBJ2-2; v_call: TRBV2; d_call: .; cdr3_aa: CASSESGSNTGELFF; cdr3_nt: TGTGCCAGCAGTGAGTCAGGGTCAAACACCGGGGAGCTGTTTTTT
clone_size: few; j_call: TRBJ2-7; v_call: TRBV5-8; d_call: TRBD2; cdr3_aa: CASSSRDYYEQYF; cdr3_nt: TGTGCCAGCAGCTCCCGGGACTACTACGAGCAGTACTTC
clone_size: .; j_call: TRBJ1-4; v_call: TRBV6-1; d_call: .; cdr3_aa: CASRDSLNEKLFF; cdr3_nt: TGTGCCAGCAGGGACAGCTTGAATGAAAAACTGTTTTTT
clone_size: .; j_call: TRBJ2-7; v_call: TRBV15; d_call: .; cdr3_aa: CATSDTRARGYEQYF; cdr3_nt: TGTGCCACCAGCGACACCAGGGCCAGGGGCTACGAGCAGTACTTC
clone_size: once; j_call: TRBJ2-5; v_call: TRBV6-6; d_call: TRBD2; cdr3_aa: CASSYRTSGHQETQYF; cdr3_nt: TGTGCCAGCAGTTACCGGACTAGCGGACACCAAGAGACCCAGTACTTC
clone_size: .; j_call: TRBJ2-1; v_call: TRBV6-5; d_call: TRBD1; cdr3_aa: CASSRDRENYNEQFF; cdr3_nt: TGTGCCAGCAGCCGGGACAGGGAAAACTACAATGAGCAGTTCTTC
clone_size: few; j_call: TRBJ2-2; v_call: TRBV4-3; d_call: TRBD1; cdr3_aa: CASSRQGSQTSGELFF; cdr3_nt: TGCGCCAGCAGCCGACAGGGATCCCAAACTAGCGGGGAGCTGTTTTTT
clone_size: .; j_call: TRBJ2-1; v_call: TRBV28; d_call: TRBD2; cdr3_aa: CASGLAGVWGYNEQFF; cdr3_nt: TGTGCCAGCGGGCTAGCGGGGGTCTGGGGCTACAATGAGCAGTTCTTC
clone_size: .; j_call: TRBJ2-7; v_call: TRBV30; d_call: .; cdr3_aa: CACTQGSGEQYF; cdr3_nt: TGTGCCTGTACCCAGGGATCGGGCGAGCAGTACTTC
clone_size: .; j_call: TRBJ2-5; v_call: TRBV19; d_call: TRBD2; cdr3_aa: CATGTSGAQETQYF; cdr3_nt: TGTGCCACCGGGACTAGCGGGGCCCAAGAGACCCAGTACTTC
clone_size: .; j_call: TRBJ2-1; v_call: TRBV19; d_call: TRBD1; cdr3_aa: CASSVTGYNEQFF; cdr3_nt: TGTGCCAGTAGTGTGACAGGGTACAATGAGCAGTTCTTC
clone_size: .; j_call: TRBJ1-5; v_call: TRBV5-5; d_call: TRBD1; cdr3_aa: CASSLTGDQPQHF; cdr3_nt: TGTGCCAGCAGCCTTACAGGGGATCAGCCCCAGCATTTT
clone_size: .; j_call: TRBJ1-4; v_call: TRBV25-1; d_call: TRBD1; cdr3_aa: CASTAGTGERANEKLFF; cdr3_nt: TGTGCCAGCACCGCCGGGACAGGGGAAAGGGCTAATGAAAAACTGTTTTTT
clone_size: .; j_call: TRBJ2-7; v_call: TRBV6-5; d_call: .; cdr3_aa: CASRQGYEQYF; cdr3_nt: TGTGCCAGCAGACAGGGCTACGAGCAGTACTTC
clone_size: .; j_call: TRBJ1-5; v_call: TRBV28; d_call: .; cdr3_aa: CASRPRRTNQPQHF; cdr3_nt: TGTGCCAGCAGGCCCCGGCGGACTAATCAGCCCCAGCATTTT